A selection of T cell receptor beta chains follows, all from one sample in a study of early T cells in non-severe SARS-CoV-2 infection. TCRdb ran MiXCR on the 5' RACE reads and lists one entry per CDR3 protein. In the table there are 25,000 to 30,000 distinct CDR3 sequences, roughly 4.2% of which are singletons. Sequencing used whole blood. The origin of the receptors is an adult who was a healthcare worker with PCR-confirmed SARS-CoV-2 infection or an uninfected control (not recorded which). Both conserved end residues are part of each CDR3. A D gene is named only where the DNA matches it firmly. Each size is once, few or many counts, or a class when the clone is expanded.

TRBV12-3/TRBV12-4	TRBJ2-3	few	-	CASSLEDTQYF	TGTGCCAGCAGTTTAGAAGATACGCAGTATTTT
TRBV5-6	TRBJ2-1	many	-	CASSLGPASSYNEQFF	TGTGCCAGCAGCTTGGGACCAGCGAGCTCCTACAATGAGCAGTTCTTC
TRBV12-3/TRBV12-4	TRBJ2-1	few	-	CASSPITTGARLYNEQFF	TGTGCCAGCAGTCCGATAACCACCGGGGCCCGTCTCTACAATGAGCAGTTCTTC
TRBV7-2	TRBJ2-1	many	TRBD2	CASSLASSGRNEQFF	TGTGCCAGCAGCTTAGCGTCTAGCGGGAGGAATGAGCAGTTCTTC
TRBV6-1	TRBJ1-3	many	-	CASSRDGDSGNTIYF	TGTGCCAGCAGCCGCGACGGCGATTCTGGAAACACCATATATTTT
TRBV9	TRBJ2-7	many	-	CASSVRSGHYEQYF	TGTGCCAGCAGCGTCCGTAGCGGTCACTACGAGCAGTACTTC
TRBV5-1	TRBJ1-2	many	-	CASSPGGRLGGYTF	TGCGCCAGCAGCCCAGGAGGGCGCTTGGGTGGCTACACCTTC
TRBV4-1	TRBJ1-2	many	-	CASSQESLGYYGYTF	TGCGCCAGCAGCCAAGAAAGCTTAGGCTACTATGGCTACACCTTC
TRBV7-8	TRBJ1-1	many	TRBD1	CASSGDRGEAEAFF	TGTGCCAGCAGCGGGGACAGGGGGGAAGCTGAAGCTTTCTTT
TRBV19	TRBJ2-3	many	-	CASSAHSTDTQYF	TGTGCCAGTAGTGCCCATAGCACAGATACGCAGTATTTT
TRBV4-2	TRBJ2-7	few	-	CASSHGQSNYEQYF	TGTGCCAGCAGCCATGGACAGTCTAACTACGAGCAGTACTTC
TRBV2	TRBJ1-5	many	-	CASSATGNQPQHF	TGTGCCAGCAGTGCTACAGGGAATCAGCCCCAGCATTTT
TRBV7-2	TRBJ2-1	many	TRBD2	CASSLGFGGGQRKEQFF	TGTGCCAGCAGCTTAGGGTTTGGCGGGGGGCAAAGGAAGGAGCAGTTCTTC
TRBV11-3	TRBJ2-1	medium-sized	-	CASSSGQGRVPVGSPSSYNEQFF	TGTGCCAGCAGCTCGGGACAAGGAAGGGTCCCCGTAGGGTCCCCGAGCTCTTACAATGAGCAGTTCTTC
TRBV7-8	TRBJ2-3	few	TRBD2	CASSLGGRKIIDISTDTQYF	TGTGCCAGCAGCTTGGGCGGGAGAAAGATTATAGATATTAGCACAGATACGCAGTATTTT